The present T cell receptor (beta chain) was sequenced within a study of spatial heterogeneity in lung cancer. Study as a whole: Raw-read counts averaged over ten per unique TCR and UMI combination. Study-wide points: Mutation counts in tumors were tracked by counts of expanded intratumoral alpha and beta TCRs.

V lost 6 bases and J lost 5, with 14 bases in between. Germline V gene data show CDR1 as MNHNY and CDR2 as SVGAGI (reference sequence). The CDR3 contains 14 residues. This clonotype was detected ten times or more. What it binds is unknown. TCRdb reprocessed the 5' RACE reads via MiXCR and lists one record per CDR3 protein. Of around 100,000 distinct CDR3 sequences in the sample, 4% to 4.5% were seen once. Time point indicated: sample taken at primary tumor resection. Sequencing was performed on whole RNA extracted from tumor and nontumor lung tissue, or from frozen PBMC, and the material was left unsorted.

The V gene is TRBV6-6, the J gene TRBJ1-5; D unresolved. The material was lung tumor tissue, obtained at surgery. The receptor was derived from a male donor with early-stage non-small cell lung cancer. The CDR3 DNA is TGTGCCAGCAGCCCCCTTTACCCGTATCAGCCCCAGCATTTT. This gives the protein CASSPLYPYQPQHF.